The 12 T cell receptor beta chains presented below share a single source sample, sequenced in a study of blood T cell repertoires in COVID-19. Clones were read by immunoSEQ multiplex PCR, and TCRdb kept only the in-frame ones, dropping some. The sample records 190,000 or so clones, 85% to 90% being singletons. Sample: peripheral blood. Receptors were obtained from a woman in her 70s with acute or convalescent COVID-19.

This chain uses TRBV28 with TRBJ1-2; D uncertain. V was trimmed by 2 bases and J by 8 bases, leaving 9 bases between them. The CDR3 loop spans 12 amino acids. In germline, CDR1 is MDHEN, CDR2 SYDVKM. The CDR3 sequence: CASSLTVKGYTF. The CDR3 nucleotides read TGTGCCAGCAGTTTAACGGTGAAGGGCTACACCTTC.

V usage is TRBV6-5 and J usage is TRBJ2-5; the match to TRBD1 covers 7 bases. From germline, CDR1 is MNHEY and CDR2 SVGAGI. CDR3 length: 15 residues. The J segment lost 1 base and the V segment lost 1 base, leaving 3 bases of the junction unmatched. CDR3 sequence (DNA): TGTGCCAGCAGTTACTTGCCAGGGGGCCAAGAGACCCAGTACTTC. Encoded protein: CASSYLPGGQETQYF.

This clone appeared once. The chain carries TRBV19 and TRBJ1-5, with D unresolved. Trimming took 9 bases from V and 6 from J, leaving 15 bases between them. CDR1 and CDR2 (germline): LNHDA, SQIVND (reference sequence). CDR3 length equals 13 residues. CDR3 sequence (DNA): TGTGCCAGCGATACGGGAACGGTTCAGCCCCAGCATTTT. It codes for CASDTGTVQPQHF.

The gene calls are TRBV12-5 and TRBJ2-1; D may be TRBD2 (6 bases). The CDR3 has 13 amino acids. V dropped 5 bases and J dropped 6 bases, with 11 bases sitting between them. Germline V gene lookup returns CDR1 LGHNT and CDR2 FRNRAP. CDR3 region: CASGPLASNEQFF. The CDR3 nucleotides are TGTGCTAGTGGTCCGCTAGCGTCCAATGAGCAGTTCTTC. Filled out from reference TRBV12-5 and TRBJ2-1, the complete variable domain reads DARVTQTPRHKVTEMGQEVTMRCQPILGHNTVFWYRQTMMQGLELLAYFRNRAPLDDSGMPKDRFSAEMPDATLATLKIQPSEPRDSAVYFCASGPLASNEQFFGPGTRLTVL.

The chain uses TRBV12-3 or TRBV12-4 and TRBJ2-1, with D maybe TRBD2 (6 bases). Trimming stripped 10 bases from V and 4 bases from J, with 14 bases between. The CDR3 contains 13 residues. DNA for the CDR3: TGTGCCACCGGGAGAGGCGGGTACAATGAGCAGTTCTTC. Translated: CATGRGGYNEQFF.

This clone was detected once. The chain recombines TRBV5-4 with TRBJ2-5; TRBD2 aligns across 7 bases. The CDR3 consists of 16 residues. CDR1 and CDR2 from the germline V gene are SGHNT and YYREEE (reference sequence). V shed 4 bases and J 2 bases; nucleotides not matched to a gene: 11. Written as DNA, the CDR3 is TGTGCCAGCAGCCTCCGACTCAGCGGGGTTCAAGAGACCCAGTACTTC. This encodes CASSLRLSGVQETQYF. The complete variable domain, with remaining parts taken from reference TRBV5-4 and TRBJ2-5, reads ETGVTQSPTHLIKTRGQQVTLRCSSQSGHNTVSWYQQALGQGPQFIFQYYREEENGRGNFPPRFSGLQFPNYSSELNVNALELDDSALYLCASSLRLSGVQETQYFGPGTRLLVL.

This clone was found once. The genes are TRBV27 and TRBJ1-5; a weak D match, TRBD1 (5 bases). The germline V gene has CDR1 MNHEY and CDR2 SMNVEV (reference sequence). This CDR3 comprises 15 residues. V was pared by 3 bases and J by 2 bases, with 11 bases between. In DNA form, the CDR3 reads TGTGCCAGCAGTTTCTTAGGGGCCGGCAATCAGCCCCAGCATTTT. Amino acid sequence: CASSFLGAGNQPQHF.

This chain connects TRBV3-1 (or the pseudogene TRBV3-2) to TRBJ2-2; unclear D gene. V shed 6 bases and J shed 8 bases, with 10 bases lying between them. The CDR3 consists of 12 residues. Looked up from germline, CDR1 is LGHDT and CDR2 is YNNKEL (reference sequence). In DNA, the CDR3 is TGTGCCAGCAGTTCCTTGGCTGGGGAGCTGTTTTTT. Amino acid sequence: CASSSLAGELFF.

The chain links TRBV25-1 to TRBJ1-2; D gene ambiguous. V lost 5 bases, J lost 4 bases, and 5 bases lay in between. The CDR3 extends over 11 amino acids. Germline CDR1 reads MGHDK; CDR2 reads SYGVNS. CDR3 coding DNA: TGTGCCAGCAGTCTCTTCTATGGCTACACCTTC. This codes for CASSLFYGYTF.

The rearrangement uses TRBV6-5 and TRBJ1-6; 9 bases map to TRBD1. This CDR3 is 15 amino acids long. Germline CDR1 and CDR2: MNHEY and SVGAGI. The J segment lost 7 bases and the V segment lost 6 bases, leaving 7 bases of the junction unmatched. The CDR3 nucleotides read TGTGCCAGCAGAAGCGAGGACAGGGGCAATTCACCCCTCCACTTT. It yields the protein CASRSEDRGNSPLHF.

This sequence joins TRBV7-9 and TRBJ1-2; TRBD1 might be the D (6 bases). The V gene lost 1 base and the J gene lost 2 bases, with 14 bases spanning the gap. The V gene's germline CDR1 is SEHNR and CDR2 FQNEAQ (reference sequence). The CDR3 sequence is 16 residues long. For the CDR3, the DNA is TGTGCCAGCAGCTTAGTTGTAGGCAGGGGCAACTATGGCTACACCTTC. It is translated as CASSLVVGRGNYGYTF. Full variable domain (rest looked up from reference TRBV7-9 and TRBJ1-2): DTGVSQNPRHKITKRGQNVTFRCDPISEHNRLYWYRQTLGQGPEFLTYFQNEAQLEKSRLLSDRFSAERPKGSFSTLEIQRTEQGDSAMYLCASSLVVGRGNYGYTFGSGTRLTVV.

The gene calls are TRBV27 and TRBJ1-5; 7 positions match TRBD1. The germline V gene has CDR1 MNHEY and CDR2 SMNVEV (reference sequence). V shed 3 bases, J shed 6 bases, and the junction held 8 bases outside the gene matches. This CDR3 region has 15 residues. The CDR3 sequence is CASSFRGGFGQPQHF. CDR3 bases: TGTGCCAGCAGTTTTCGAGGGGGCTTCGGTCAGCCCCAGCATTTT.